These T cell receptor beta chains were read from a single sample in a study of T-cell memory formation after mild COVID-19. TCRdb recomputed calls from the 5' RACE reads with MiXCR, one row per CDR3 protein. This sample has approximately 170,000 distinct CDR3 sequences, with over 10% found just once. The sample taken for sequencing was PBMCs or a T cell subset sorted from them (not recorded which). These TCRs come from a young man who had mild COVID-19 (a few samples of this study predate the infection). Cell type and time point are not known. CDR3s include the opening cysteine and the closing phenylalanine or tryptophan. A D gene is named only where the DNA matches it firmly. Size is omitted from some rows. Given values are once, few, many or a class for expanded clones.

j_gene,d_gene,abundance,v_gene,CDR3nt,CDR3aa
TRBJ1-1,TRBD1,few,TRBV20-1,TGCAGTGCTCCGCGGACAGGGGGGAACACTGAAGCTTTCTTT,CSAPRTGGNTEAFF
TRBJ1-5,NA,NA,TRBV5-4,TGTGCCAGCAGCTTGTATGGGGTTCAGCCCCAGCATTTT,CASSLYGVQPQHF
TRBJ2-5,NA,few,TRBV18,TGTGCCAGCTCAGCGAGGGTTTGGGAGACCCAGTACTTC,CASSARVWETQYF
TRBJ1-5,TRBD1,few,TRBV10-3,TGTGCCATCAATAGGGGGCTGGATGAGCCCCAGCATTTT,CAINRGLDEPQHF
TRBJ2-2,NA,NA,TRBV7-2,TGTGCCAGCAGCTTAGTCGCCCTGCCATTAAGGGCCGGGGGCACCGGGGAGCTGTTTTTT,CASSLVALPLRAGGTGELFF
TRBJ1-6,NA,NA,TRBV5-4,TGTGCCAGCCGAGGTTCCCCTTCTTCACCCCTCCACTTT,CASRGSPSSPLHF
TRBJ1-3,NA,NA,TRBV25-1,TGTGCCAGCAGTGATACTAAGGGAGTCGGTGGAAACACCATATATTTT,CASSDTKGVGGNTIYF
TRBJ1-2,NA,NA,TRBV4-1,TGCGCCAGCAGCCACCCGCTTGGGTCGGGGGGCTACACCTTC,CASSHPLGSGGYTF
TRBJ1-4,TRBD1,NA,TRBV5-1,TGCGCCAGCAGCCAGGGGGCCCTGGATGAAAAACTGTTTTTT,CASSQGALDEKLFF
TRBJ2-7,NA,NA,TRBV24-1,TGTGCCACCAGTGCTTCTTTGGGAGTTCCGGGGTACGAGCAGTACTTC,CATSASLGVPGYEQYF
TRBJ2-1,NA,many,TRBV7-2,TGTGCCAGCAGCTTTATTTACTCCTACAATGAGCAGTTCTTC,CASSFIYSYNEQFF
TRBJ2-6,NA,once,TRBV6-5,TGTGCCAGCAGTCTACAGGTAGCCGGGGCCAACGTCCTGACTTTC,CASSLQVAGANVLTF
TRBJ2-7,NA,NA,TRBV11-2,TGTGCCAGCAGCGCCGTGGTAGGGCGTTCCGGCGAGCAGTACTTC,CASSAVVGRSGEQYF
TRBJ2-3,NA,NA,TRBV24-1,TGTGCCACCAGTGATGGCCCAGGCACAGATACGCAGTATTTT,CATSDGPGTDTQYF
TRBJ2-3,TRBD2,few,TRBV7-2,TGTGCCAGCAGCTGGCGTAGCGGGGGGCCGAATACGCAGTATTTT,CASSWRSGGPNTQYF
TRBJ2-5,NA,few,TRBV20-1,TGCAGTGCTTGGACAGCGGCCGAGACCCAGTACTTC,CSAWTAAETQYF
TRBJ2-1,NA,NA,TRBV5-1,TGCGCCAGCAGCTCCGACTCCAATGAGCAGTTCTTC,CASSSDSNEQFF
TRBJ2-4,NA,NA,TRBV7-2,TGTGCCAGCAGCTTAGCGGGGGTTGCCCCGTCGGCCAAAAACATTCAGTACTTC,CASSLAGVAPSAKNIQYF
TRBJ1-3,NA,NA,TRBV4-3,TGCGCCAGCAGCCAAGGGAATGGGGGAAACACCATATATTTT,CASSQGNGGNTIYF
TRBJ2-5,NA,NA,TRBV6-5,TGTGCCAGCAGTTATTCCCATACGGACGAGACCCAGTACTTC,CASSYSHTDETQYF
TRBJ2-1,NA,NA,TRBV9,TGTGCCAGCAGCGCCACAGGAAGCGAGCAGTTCTTC,CASSATGSEQFF
TRBJ2-7,NA,NA,TRBV5-6,TGTGCCAGCAGCTTGTTCCAGGGGGGTCGCGAGCAGTACTTC,CASSLFQGGREQYF
TRBJ2-1,TRBD2,NA,TRBV9,TGTGCCAGCAGCGACCAAAAGAGCGGGGGGGCCAGGTATGAGCAGTTCTTC,CASSDQKSGGARYEQFF
TRBJ2-5,NA,once,TRBV6-1,TGTGCCAGCAGTGTCGGTCAGAGCAGTGAGACCCAGTACTTC,CASSVGQSSETQYF
TRBJ2-3,TRBD1,NA,TRBV24-1,TGTGCCACCAGTGACCCAAGGACAGGTGATTATACGCAGTATTTT,CATSDPRTGDYTQYF
TRBJ1-5,NA,many,TRBV7-2,TGTGCCAGCAGCCCCCTACCGGTTCAGCCCCAGCATTTT,CASSPLPVQPQHF
TRBJ1-3,TRBD1,few,TRBV7-2,TGTGCCAGCAGCTCGCCGGGACAGGGAAAATTTACCATATATTTT,CASSSPGQGKFTIYF
TRBJ2-2,TRBD2,few,TRBV5-1,TGCGCCAGCAGCTTAAGCGGGGGTCGGGAGCTGTTTTTT,CASSLSGGRELFF
TRBJ2-3,TRBD2,few,TRBV4-1,TGCGCCAGCAGCCACCGAGGGGGACTAGATCTCCCCCATCGCACAGATACGCAGTATTTT,CASSHRGGLDLPHRTDTQYF
TRBJ1-5,TRBD1,NA,TRBV5-5,TGTGCCAGCAGCCTGGGGTCAGGGGGCGGCAATCAGCCCCAGCATTTT,CASSLGSGGGNQPQHF
TRBJ1-2,TRBD1,few,TRBV28,TGTGCCAGCAGCGAGGGGGCCTACTATGGCTACACCTTC,CASSEGAYYGYTF